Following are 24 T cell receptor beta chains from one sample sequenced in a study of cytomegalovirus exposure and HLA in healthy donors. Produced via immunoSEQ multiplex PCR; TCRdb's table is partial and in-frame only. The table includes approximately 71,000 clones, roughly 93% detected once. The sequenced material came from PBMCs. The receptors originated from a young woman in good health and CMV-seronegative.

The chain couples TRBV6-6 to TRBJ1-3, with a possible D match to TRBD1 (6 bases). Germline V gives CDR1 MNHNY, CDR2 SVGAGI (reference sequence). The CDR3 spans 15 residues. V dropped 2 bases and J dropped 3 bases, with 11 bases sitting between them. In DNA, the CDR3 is TGTGCCAGCAGTTACCTGGGGGCGGGTGGAAACACCATATATTTT. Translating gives CASSYLGAGGNTIYF.

The CDR3 DNA reads TGTGCCAGCAGTGAGCGGGAGAGCCCTCACAATGAGCAGTTCTTC. This translates into CASSERESPHNEQFF. The V and J genes are TRBV2 and TRBJ2-1, with 7 nucleotides matching TRBD2. V lost 3 bases and J lost 5; bases outside the gene matches: 7. Germline V gene lookup returns CDR1 SNHLY and CDR2 FYNNEI. The CDR3 totals 15 residues.

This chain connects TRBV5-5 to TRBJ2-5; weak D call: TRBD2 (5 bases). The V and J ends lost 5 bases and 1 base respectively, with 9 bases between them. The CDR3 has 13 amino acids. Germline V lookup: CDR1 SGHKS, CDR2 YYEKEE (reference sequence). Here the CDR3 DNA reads TGTGCCAGCAGTTGGACTGGCCAAGAGACCCAGTACTTC. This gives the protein CASSWTGQETQYF. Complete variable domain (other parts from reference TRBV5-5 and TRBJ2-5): DAGVTQSPTHLIKTRGQQVTLRCSPISGHKSVSWYQQVLGQGPQFIFQYYEKEERGRGNFPDRFSARQFPNYSSELNVNALLLGDSALYLCASSWTGQETQYFGPGTRLLVL.

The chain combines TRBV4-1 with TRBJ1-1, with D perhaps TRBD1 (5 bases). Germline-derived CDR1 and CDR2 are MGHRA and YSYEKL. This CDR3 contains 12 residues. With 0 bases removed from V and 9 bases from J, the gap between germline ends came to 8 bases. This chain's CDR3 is CASSQEGGKAFF. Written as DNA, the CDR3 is TGCGCCAGCAGCCAAGAGGGGGGAAAAGCTTTCTTT.

The CDR3 nucleotides are TGTGCCAGCAGTACGACACTGGTGAACACTGAAGCTTTCTTT. It encodes CASSTTLVNTEAFF. The gene calls are TRBV28 and TRBJ1-1; D is unclear. CDR1 MDHEN and CDR2 SYDVKM come from the germline V gene. The ends were cut back, 5 bases at V and 0 bases at J, with 10 bases in the middle. The CDR3 runs 14 residues.

This CDR3 is CASSSRVYEQYF. For the CDR3, the DNA is TGTGCCAGCAGCTCCCGGGTCTACGAGCAGTACTTC. The chain couples TRBV7-2 to TRBJ2-7; no clear D gene. Trimming cost V 4 bases and J 3 bases, with 7 bases left between them. Per the germline V gene, CDR1 is SGHTA and CDR2 is FQGNSA. The CDR3 consists of 12 residues.

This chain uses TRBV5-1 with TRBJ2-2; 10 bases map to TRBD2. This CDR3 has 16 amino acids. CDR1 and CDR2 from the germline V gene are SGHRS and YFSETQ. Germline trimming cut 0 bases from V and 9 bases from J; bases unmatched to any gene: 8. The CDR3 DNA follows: TGCGCCAGCAGCTTGGGGAGACTAGCGGGTGTGAGGGAGCTGTTTTTT. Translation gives CASSLGRLAGVRELFF.

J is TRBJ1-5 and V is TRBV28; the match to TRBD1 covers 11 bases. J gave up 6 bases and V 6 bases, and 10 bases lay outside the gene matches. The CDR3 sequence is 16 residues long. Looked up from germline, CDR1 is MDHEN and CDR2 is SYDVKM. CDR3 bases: TGTGCCAGCAGCCCAAACTGGACAGGGGGCGGTCAGCCCCAGCATTTT. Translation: CASSPNWTGGGQPQHF.

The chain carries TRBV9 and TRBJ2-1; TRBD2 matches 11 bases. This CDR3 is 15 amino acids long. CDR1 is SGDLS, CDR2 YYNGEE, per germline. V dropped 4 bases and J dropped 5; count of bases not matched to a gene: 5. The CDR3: CASSPPSGGNNEQFF. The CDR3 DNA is TGTGCCAGCAGCCCGCCTAGCGGGGGGAACAATGAGCAGTTCTTC.

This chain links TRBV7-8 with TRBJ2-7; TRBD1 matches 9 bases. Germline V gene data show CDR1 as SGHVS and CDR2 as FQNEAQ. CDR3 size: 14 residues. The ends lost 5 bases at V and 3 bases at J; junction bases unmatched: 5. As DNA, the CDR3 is TGTGCCAGCAGCCAACGGACAGGGGACTACGAGCAGTACTTC. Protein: CASSQRTGDYEQYF.

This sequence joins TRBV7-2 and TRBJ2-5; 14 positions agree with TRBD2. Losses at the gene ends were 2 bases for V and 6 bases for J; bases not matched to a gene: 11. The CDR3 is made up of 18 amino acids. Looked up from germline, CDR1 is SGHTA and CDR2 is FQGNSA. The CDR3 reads CASSLKTRLAGGVKTQYF. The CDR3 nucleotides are TGTGCCAGCAGCTTAAAGACCCGACTAGCGGGAGGGGTGAAGACCCAGTACTTC.

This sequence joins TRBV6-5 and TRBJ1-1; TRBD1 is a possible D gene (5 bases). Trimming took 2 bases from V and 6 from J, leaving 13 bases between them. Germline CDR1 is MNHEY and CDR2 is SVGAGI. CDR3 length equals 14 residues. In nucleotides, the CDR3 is TGTGCCAGCAGTTACCGGACACCGGGAGCTGAAGCTTTCTTT. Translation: CASSYRTPGAEAFF.

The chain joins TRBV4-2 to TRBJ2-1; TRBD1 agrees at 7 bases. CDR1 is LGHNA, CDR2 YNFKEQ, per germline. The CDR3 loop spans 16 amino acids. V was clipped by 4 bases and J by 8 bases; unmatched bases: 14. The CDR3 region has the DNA TGTGCCAGCAGCCTAGAGACAGGGATCGCGACGGATGAGCAGTTCTTC. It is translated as CASSLETGIATDEQFF.

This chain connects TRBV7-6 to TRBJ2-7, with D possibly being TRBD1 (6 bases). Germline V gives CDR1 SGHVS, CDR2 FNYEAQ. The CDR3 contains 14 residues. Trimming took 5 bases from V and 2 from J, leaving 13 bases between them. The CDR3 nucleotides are TGTGCCAGCAGCCCACGGACAGAAACCTACGAGCAGTACTTC. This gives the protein CASSPRTETYEQYF.

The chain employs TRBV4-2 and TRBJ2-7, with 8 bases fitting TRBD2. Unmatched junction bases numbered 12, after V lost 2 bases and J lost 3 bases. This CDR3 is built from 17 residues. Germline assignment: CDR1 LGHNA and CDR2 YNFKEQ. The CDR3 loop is CASSQPGRTSGNYEQYF. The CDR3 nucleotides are TGTGCCAGCAGCCAACCCGGCCGAACTAGCGGAAACTACGAGCAGTACTTC.

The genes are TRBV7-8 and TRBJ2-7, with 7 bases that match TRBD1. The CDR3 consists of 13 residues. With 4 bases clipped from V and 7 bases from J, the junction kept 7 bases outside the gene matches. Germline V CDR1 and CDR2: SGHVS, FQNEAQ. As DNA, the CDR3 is TGTGCCAGCAGCTCCTCACAGGGGCGGGAGCAGTACTTC. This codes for CASSSSQGREQYF.

CDR3 in DNA: TGTGCCAGCAGCTCGGACAGGGGGCAGCCTGAAGCTTTCTTT. This translates into CASSSDRGQPEAFF. The chain combines TRBV7-9 with TRBJ1-1; TRBD1 matches at 11 bases. The CDR3 contains 14 residues. CDR1 SEHNR and CDR2 FQNEAQ come from the germline V gene (reference sequence). The V segment lost 4 bases and the J segment 6 bases; nucleotides outside the gene matches: 4.

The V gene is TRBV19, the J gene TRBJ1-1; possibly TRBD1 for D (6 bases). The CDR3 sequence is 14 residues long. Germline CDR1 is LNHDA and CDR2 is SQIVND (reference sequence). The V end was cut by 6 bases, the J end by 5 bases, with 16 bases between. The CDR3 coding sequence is TGTGCCAGTAGACCTTCCTTGACAGGAACTGAAGCTTTCTTT. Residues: CASRPSLTGTEAFF.

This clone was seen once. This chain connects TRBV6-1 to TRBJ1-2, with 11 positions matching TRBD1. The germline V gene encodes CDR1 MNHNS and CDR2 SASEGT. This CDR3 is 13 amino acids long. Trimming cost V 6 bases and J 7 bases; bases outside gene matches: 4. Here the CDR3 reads CASSLGQGAGYTF. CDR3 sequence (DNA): TGTGCCAGCAGCCTAGGACAGGGGGCTGGCTACACCTTC.

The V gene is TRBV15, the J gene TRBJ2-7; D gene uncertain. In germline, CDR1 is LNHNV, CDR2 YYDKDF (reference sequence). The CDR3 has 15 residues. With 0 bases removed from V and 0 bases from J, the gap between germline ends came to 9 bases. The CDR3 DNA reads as TGTGCCACCAGCAGAGACAGGCACTCCTCCTACGAGCAGTACTTC. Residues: CATSRDRHSSYEQYF.

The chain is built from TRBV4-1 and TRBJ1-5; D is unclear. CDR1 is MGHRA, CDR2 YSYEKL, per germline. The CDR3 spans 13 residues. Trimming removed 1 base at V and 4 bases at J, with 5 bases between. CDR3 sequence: CASSQVENQPQHF. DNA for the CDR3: TGCGCCAGCAGCCAAGTGGAGAATCAGCCCCAGCATTTT.

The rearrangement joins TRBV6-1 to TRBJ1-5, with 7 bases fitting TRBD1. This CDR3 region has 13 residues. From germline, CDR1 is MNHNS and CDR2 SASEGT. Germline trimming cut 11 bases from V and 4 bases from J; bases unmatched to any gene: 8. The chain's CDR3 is CAGSQGNNQPQHF. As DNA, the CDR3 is TGTGCCGGATCACAGGGGAATAATCAGCCCCAGCATTTT.

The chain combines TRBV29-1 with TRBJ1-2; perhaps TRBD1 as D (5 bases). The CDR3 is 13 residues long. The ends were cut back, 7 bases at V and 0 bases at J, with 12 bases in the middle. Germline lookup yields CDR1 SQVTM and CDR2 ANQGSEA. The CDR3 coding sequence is TGCAGCGATACGACAGCTACTAACTATGGCTACACCTTC. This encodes CSDTTATNYGYTF.

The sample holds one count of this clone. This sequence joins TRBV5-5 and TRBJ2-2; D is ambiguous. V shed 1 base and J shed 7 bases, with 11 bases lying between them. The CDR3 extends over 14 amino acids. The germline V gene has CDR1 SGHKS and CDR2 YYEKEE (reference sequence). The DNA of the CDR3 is TGTGCCAGCAGCTTGCCCCTAGTTGGCGGGGAGCTGTTTTTT. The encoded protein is CASSLPLVGGELFF. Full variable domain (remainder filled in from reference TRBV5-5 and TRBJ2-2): DAGVTQSPTHLIKTRGQQVTLRCSPISGHKSVSWYQQVLGQGPQFIFQYYEKEERGRGNFPDRFSARQFPNYSSELNVNALLLGDSALYLCASSLPLVGGELFFGEGSRLTVL.